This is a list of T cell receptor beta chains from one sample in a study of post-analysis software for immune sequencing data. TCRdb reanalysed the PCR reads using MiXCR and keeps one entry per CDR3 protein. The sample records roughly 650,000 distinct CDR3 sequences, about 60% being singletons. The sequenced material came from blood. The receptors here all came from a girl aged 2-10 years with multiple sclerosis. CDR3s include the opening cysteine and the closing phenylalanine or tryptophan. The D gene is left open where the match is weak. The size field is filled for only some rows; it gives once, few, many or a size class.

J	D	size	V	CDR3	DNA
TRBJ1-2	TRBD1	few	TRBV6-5	CASSYAQQGGGYGYTF	TGTGCCAGCAGTTACGCACAACAGGGGGGGGGCTATGGCTACACCTTC
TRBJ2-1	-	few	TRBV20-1	CSARRGNEQFF	TGCAGTGCTAGAAGGGGTAATGAGCAGTTCTTC
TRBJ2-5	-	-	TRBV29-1	CSVEGQWEETQYF	TGCAGCGTTGAGGGTCAATGGGAAGAGACCCAGTACTTC
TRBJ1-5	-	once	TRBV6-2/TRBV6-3	CASSSPGRTNQPQHF	TGTGCCAGCAGTTCACCGGGACGGACAAATCAGCCCCAGCATTTT
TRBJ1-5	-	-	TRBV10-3	CAIRDDSPNQPQHF	TGTGCCATCAGGGATGACAGTCCGAATCAGCCCCAGCATTTT
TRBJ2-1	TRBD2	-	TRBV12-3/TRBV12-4	CASSPGLEYSYNEQFF	TGTGCCAGCAGTCCCGGACTAGAATACTCCTACAATGAGCAGTTCTTC
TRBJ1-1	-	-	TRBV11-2	CASSLGAGTDTEAFF	TGTGCCAGCAGCTTAGGGGCTGGGACGGACACTGAAGCTTTCTTT
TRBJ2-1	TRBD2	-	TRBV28	CASSTSGQNNEQFF	TGTGCCAGCAGTACTAGCGGGCAAAACAATGAGCAGTTCTTC
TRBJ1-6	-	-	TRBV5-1	CASSSLMNSPLHF	TGCGCCAGCAGCTCCCTGATGAATTCACCCCTCCACTTT
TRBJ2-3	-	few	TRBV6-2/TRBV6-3	CASSYRQGSTDTQYF	TGTGCCAGCAGTTATCGGCAGGGGAGCACAGATACGCAGTATTTT
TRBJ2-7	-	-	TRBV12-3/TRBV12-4	CASSLRSVSYEQYF	TGTGCCAGCAGTTTACGATCAGTCTCCTACGAGCAGTACTTC
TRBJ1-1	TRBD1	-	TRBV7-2	CAVHRGDVLPTEAFF	TGTGCCGTCCACAGGGGCGACGTCCTTCCCACTGAAGCTTTCTTT
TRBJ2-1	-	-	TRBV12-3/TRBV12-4	CASSHHRGAGGSSYNEQFF	TGTGCCAGCAGCCACCATAGGGGGGCGGGCGGGAGCTCCTACAATGAGCAGTTCTTC
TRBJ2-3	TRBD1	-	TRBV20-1	CSAKPGQGTDTQYF	TGCAGTGCTAAACCGGGACAGGGCACAGATACGCAGTATTTT
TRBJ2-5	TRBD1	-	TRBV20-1	CSAPGQENQETQYF	TGCAGTGCACCGGGACAGGAGAACCAAGAGACCCAGTACTTC
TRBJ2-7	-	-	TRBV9	CASSVGARPMHHEQYF	TGTGCCAGCAGCGTAGGGGCCAGGCCGATGCACCACGAGCAGTACTTC
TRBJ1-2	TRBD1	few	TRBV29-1	CSDRDRGAWGYTF	TGCAGCGACCGGGACAGGGGGGCTTGGGGCTACACCTTC
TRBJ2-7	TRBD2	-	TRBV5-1	CASSLELAGVYEQYF	TGCGCCAGCAGCTTGGAACTAGCGGGAGTCTACGAGCAGTACTTC
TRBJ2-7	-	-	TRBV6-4	CASSPEAGGYEQYF	TGTGCCAGCAGCCCGGAGGCCGGGGGATACGAGCAGTACTTC
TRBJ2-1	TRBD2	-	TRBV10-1	CASSTGTRVNEQFF	TGCGCCAGCAGTACCGGGACTAGAGTAAATGAGCAGTTCTTC
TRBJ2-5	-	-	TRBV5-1	CASSLGGTVETQYF	TGCGCCAGCAGCTTGGGTGGTACTGTGGAGACCCAGTACTTC
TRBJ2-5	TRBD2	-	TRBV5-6	CASSLGLAGSIEQYF	TGTGCCAGCAGCTTGGGACTAGCGGGGAGTATAGAGCAGTACTTC
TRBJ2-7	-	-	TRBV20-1	CSAVPRVISYEQYF	TGCAGTGCAGTCCCCAGGGTCATTTCCTACGAGCAGTACTTC
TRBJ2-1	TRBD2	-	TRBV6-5	CVSSYATNGRNEQFF	TGTGTCAGCAGTTACGCGACTAACGGGAGGAATGAGCAGTTCTTC
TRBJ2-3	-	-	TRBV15	CATSRGGQPGGTDTQYF	TGTGCCACCAGCAGAGGCGGACAGCCTGGGGGCACAGATACGCAGTATTTT
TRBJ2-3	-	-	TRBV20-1	CSARELESTDTQYF	TGCAGTGCTAGAGAACTAGAGAGCACAGATACGCAGTATTTT
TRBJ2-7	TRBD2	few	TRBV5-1	CASSYSGSGAYEQYF	TGCGCCAGCAGCTATAGCGGGAGTGGCGCCTACGAGCAGTACTTC
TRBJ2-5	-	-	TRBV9	CASSEGGLGETQYF	TGTGCCAGCAGCGAGGGGGGGCTTGGGGAGACCCAGTACTTC
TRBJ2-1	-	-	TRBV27	CASSAIRGSYNEQFF	TGTGCCAGCAGTGCCATAAGGGGCTCCTACAATGAGCAGTTCTTC
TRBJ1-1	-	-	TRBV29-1	CSAHRANMNTEAFF	TGCAGCGCGCACAGGGCTAACATGAACACTGAAGCTTTCTTT
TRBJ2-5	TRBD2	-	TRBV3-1	CASSRLSGEETQYF	TGTGCCAGCAGCCGACTTAGCGGGGAAGAGACCCAGTACTTC
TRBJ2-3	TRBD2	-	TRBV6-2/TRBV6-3	CASSYFGASGTSTDTQYF	TGTGCCAGCAGTTACTTTGGGGCTAGCGGGACGAGCACAGATACGCAGTATTTT
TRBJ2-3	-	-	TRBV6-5	CASKAGVTDTQYF	TGTGCCAGCAAAGCGGGTGTCACAGATACGCAGTATTTT
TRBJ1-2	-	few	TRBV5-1	CASSLTGENGYTF	TGCGCCAGCAGTCTGACGGGGGAGAATGGCTACACCTTC
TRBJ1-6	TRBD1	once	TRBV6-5	CASSSPSRGAPVGSLHF	TGTGCCAGCAGTTCCCCTTCCAGGGGGGCCCCCGTTGGATCCCTCCACTTT
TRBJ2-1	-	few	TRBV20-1	CSARVPWDGIYNEQFF	TGCAGTGCTAGGGTTCCGTGGGACGGTATTTACAATGAGCAGTTCTTC
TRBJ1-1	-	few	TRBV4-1	CASSQGGMNTEAFF	TGCGCCAGCAGCCAAGGCGGGATGAACACTGAAGCTTTCTTT
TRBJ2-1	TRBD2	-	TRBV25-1	CASGPGLAYNEQFF	TGTGCCAGCGGACCGGGACTAGCCTACAATGAGCAGTTCTTC
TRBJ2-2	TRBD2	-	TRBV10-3	CAISESREGSGELFF	TGTGCCATCAGTGAATCGCGGGAGGGCTCCGGGGAGCTGTTTTTT
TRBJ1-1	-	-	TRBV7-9	CASSLGQNSEAFF	TGTGCCAGCAGCTTAGGACAGAACTCTGAAGCTTTCTTT
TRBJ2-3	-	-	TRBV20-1	CSANRRGDTQYF	TGCAGTGCGAACCGCAGAGGGGATACGCAGTATTTT
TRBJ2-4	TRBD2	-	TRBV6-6	CASSSLTSGRAKNIQYF	TGTGCCAGCAGTTCTCTTACTAGCGGGAGAGCCAAAAACATTCAGTACTTC
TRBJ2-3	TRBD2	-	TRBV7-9	CASSISGGGRDTQYF	TGTGCCAGCAGCATTAGCGGGGGTGGTAGAGATACGCAGTATTTT
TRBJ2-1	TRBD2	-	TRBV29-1	CSGWLKRGSPYNEQFF	TGCAGCGGGTGGTTAAAGCGGGGGAGCCCCTACAATGAGCAGTTCTTC
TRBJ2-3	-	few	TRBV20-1	CSASRRESGADTQYF	TGCAGTGCTAGTCGACGGGAGTCGGGCGCAGATACGCAGTATTTT
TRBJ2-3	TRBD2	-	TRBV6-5	CASSSSRPGLQTDTQYF	TGTGCCAGCAGTTCATCCCGTCCGGGACTACAAACAGATACGCAGTATTTT
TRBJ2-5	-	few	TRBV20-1	CSAPRWGGLQETQYF	TGCAGTGCCCCGAGATGGGGGGGGCTACAAGAGACCCAGTACTTC
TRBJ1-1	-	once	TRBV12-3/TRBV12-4	CASTPQAGAAEAFF	TGTGCCAGCACCCCACAGGCGGGAGCCGCTGAAGCTTTCTTT
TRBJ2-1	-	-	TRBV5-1	CASSLDGVNEQFF	TGCGCCAGCAGCTTGGACGGGGTCAATGAGCAGTTCTTC
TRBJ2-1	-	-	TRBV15	CATSRDHGQRESGQFF	TGTGCCACCAGCAGAGATCACGGGCAGAGAGAGAGTGGACAGTTCTTC
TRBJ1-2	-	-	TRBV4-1	CASSQADGSYGYTF	TGCGCCAGCAGCCAAGCAGACGGTAGCTATGGCTACACCTTC
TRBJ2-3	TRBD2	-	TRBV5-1	CASSLGPGGSTDTQYF	TGCGCCAGCAGCTTGGGCCCGGGGGGTAGCACAGATACGCAGTATTTT
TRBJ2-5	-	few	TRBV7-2	CASSLTKETQYF	TGTGCCAGCAGCCTCACGAAGGAGACCCAGTACTTC
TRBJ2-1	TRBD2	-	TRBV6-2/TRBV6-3	CASSYSATSGTHNEQFF	TGTGCCAGCAGTTACTCTGCGACTAGCGGGACCCACAATGAGCAGTTCTTC
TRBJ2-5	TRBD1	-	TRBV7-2	CASSLVGTGNQETQYF	TGTGCCAGCAGCTTAGTCGGGACAGGGAACCAGGAGACCCAGTACTTC
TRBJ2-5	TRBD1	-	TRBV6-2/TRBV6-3	CASSRTGDRETQYF	TGTGCCAGCAGTCGGACAGGGGACCGAGAGACCCAGTACTTC
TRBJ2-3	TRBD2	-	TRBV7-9	CASSLEAGGGTDTQYF	TGTGCCAGCAGCTTAGAAGCGGGAGGCGGCACAGATACGCAGTATTTT